There are a few counts of the clone carrying this T cell receptor (beta chain). Each CDR3 protein is one row after TCRdb ran MiXCR on the 5' RACE reads. This table has 500,000 to 700,000 distinct CDR3 sequences, roughly 7.1% appearing once. The sample comes from a study of identical twins. The trim removed 4 bases at V and 4 bases at J, leaving 6 bases unmatched. Germline CDR1 SQVTM, CDR2 ANQGSEA. The CDR3 runs 14 residues. This sample was shared with a second study, whose subject was yellow fever vaccine responses in identical twins.

The genes are TRBV29-1 and TRBJ2-3, with TRBD2 identical over 9 bases. This receptor was identified in a woman under 30 in good health. Input material: PBMCs. The CDR3: CSVGVAGVADTQYF. The CDR3 DNA reads TGCAGCGTTGGGGTAGCGGGAGTAGCAGATACGCAGTATTTT.